Listed below are T cell receptor beta chains from one sample, sequenced in a study of technical replicates of blood from several donors. Measured with immunoSEQ multiplex PCR; TCRdb has only the in-frame clones, and not every one. This table holds more than 75,000 clones, almost 97% found once. Sequenced input: T cells isolated from PBMCs. These receptors all stem from a human donor in good health. Both conserved end residues are part of each CDR3. The D gene is left open where the match is weak. Expanded clones are given a class, and other clones once, few, many or no size at all.

D: NA; V: TRBV28; size: NA; J: TRBJ1-1; DNA: TGTGCCAGCAGCGTTGGATCGGGAGCAGCTTTCTTT; CDR3: CASSVGSGAAFF
D: NA; V: TRBV6-4; size: NA; J: TRBJ2-3; DNA: TGTGCCAGCAGTGAGTCAGGGTACCCAGATACGCAGTATTTT; CDR3: CASSESGYPDTQYF
D: NA; V: TRBV19; size: once; J: TRBJ2-1; DNA: TGTGCCAGTACACTAGAAGGTGTGCAGTTCTTC; CDR3: CASTLEGVQFF
D: NA; V: TRBV6-5; size: NA; J: TRBJ2-7; DNA: TGTGCCAGCAGTTATTCCGACAGCGAGCAGTACTTC; CDR3: CASSYSDSEQYF
D: TRBD2; V: TRBV9; size: NA; J: TRBJ2-3; DNA: TGTGCCAGCAGCGTAGGGGGCGGGAGGGCAGATACGCAGTATTTT; CDR3: CASSVGGGRADTQYF
D: NA; V: TRBV7-9; size: once; J: TRBJ2-7; DNA: TGTGCCAGCAGCTTAAGGGGGAGTAACTACGAGCAGTACTTC; CDR3: CASSLRGSNYEQYF
D: NA; V: TRBV4-3; size: NA; J: TRBJ1-3; DNA: TGCGCCAGCAGCCAAGGAACTGTGGACACCATATATTTT; CDR3: CASSQGTVDTIYF
D: NA; V: TRBV6-6; size: NA; J: TRBJ2-1; DNA: TGTGCCAGCAGTTGGACTGTTGATGAGCAGTTCTTC; CDR3: CASSWTVDEQFF
D: NA; V: TRBV29-1; size: NA; J: TRBJ2-7; DNA: TGCAGCGTTGAGAAGGGGAATTCGTACGAGCAGTACTTC; CDR3: CSVEKGNSYEQYF
D: TRBD2; V: TRBV18; size: NA; J: TRBJ2-7; DNA: TGTGCCAGCTCCTCGACAGGACTAGCTAGCGAGCAGTACTTC; CDR3: CASSSTGLASEQYF
D: TRBD1; V: TRBV15; size: NA; J: TRBJ2-7; DNA: TGTGCCACCAGCACCGACAGGGTTCAAGGCGAGCAGTACTTC; CDR3: CATSTDRVQGEQYF
D: NA; V: TRBV29-1; size: NA; J: TRBJ1-1; DNA: TGCAGCGGGGGCCCGAACACTGAAGCTTTCTTT; CDR3: CSGGPNTEAFF
D: NA; V: TRBV19; size: NA; J: TRBJ1-2; DNA: TGTGCCAGTAGTTCCCCCCGGGGCTACACCTTC; CDR3: CASSSPRGYTF
D: TRBD1; V: TRBV27; size: NA; J: TRBJ2-7; DNA: TGTGCCAGCAGTTACTCAACGGGGGACAGGGAGACCTACGAGCAGTACTTC; CDR3: CASSYSTGDRETYEQYF
D: NA; V: TRBV4-3; size: once; J: TRBJ1-5; DNA: TGCGCCAGCAGCCAAGATGGAGGGAATCAGCCCCAGCATTTT; CDR3: CASSQDGGNQPQHF